The 7 T cell receptor beta chains below come from one sample, sequenced in a study of cytomegalovirus exposure and HLA in healthy donors. The PCR employed 60 Vbeta primers together with 13 Jbeta primers. Clones were sequenced by immunoSEQ multiplex PCR, and TCRdb holds only the in-frame ones, with some missing. The sample comprises 100,000 to 150,000 clones, about four fifths of which are singletons, and approximately 3.8% rests with the top ten. Sequencing input: PBMCs. The receptors here all came from a man in his forties in good health and CMV-seronegative.

The chain carries TRBV30 and TRBJ1-1, with a tentative D call TRBD1 (5 bases). Germline CDR1 is GTSNPN and CDR2 is SVGIG (reference sequence). The CDR3 loop spans 13 amino acids. The V and J ends lost 2 bases and 4 bases respectively, with 11 bases between them. The CDR3 is CAWSRGGTTEAFF. The CDR3 nucleotides are TGTGCCTGGAGTCGGGGGGGGACCACTGAAGCTTTCTTT.

The genes are TRBV11-2 and TRBJ1-2, with a tentative D call TRBD1 (6 bases). Germline CDR1 is SGHAT and CDR2 is FQNNGV. V was pared by 5 bases and J by 8 bases, with 18 bases between. There are 14 residues in the CDR3. The CDR3 reads CASSPRLQGQGYTF. The CDR3 DNA reads TGTGCCAGCAGCCCCAGGCTCCAGGGGCAAGGCTACACCTTC.

V gene TRBV7-3 combines with J gene TRBJ1-6; D is ambiguous. The CDR3 length is 14 residues. Germline V gene sequence: CDR1 SGHTA, CDR2 FQGTGA. With 2 bases removed from V and 7 bases from J, the gap between germline ends came to 9 bases. CDR3 sequence (DNA): TGTGCCAGCAGCTTAGGCACGTCGAATTCACCCCTCCACTTT. Protein: CASSLGTSNSPLHF.

The chain joins TRBV9 to TRBJ1-1, with D maybe TRBD1 (5 bases). Germline V lookup: CDR1 SGDLS, CDR2 YYNGEE. The CDR3 has 14 amino acids. V lost 0 bases to trimming and J lost 5 bases, with 11 bases between them. This CDR3 is CASSVATGGTEAFF. DNA for the CDR3: TGTGCCAGCAGCGTAGCTACGGGGGGAACTGAAGCTTTCTTT. Complete variable domain (other parts from reference TRBV9 and TRBJ1-1): DSGVTQTPKHLITATGQRVTLRCSPRSGDLSVYWYQQSLDQGLQFLIQYYNGEERAKGNILERFSAQQFPDLHSELNLSSLELGDSALYFCASSVATGGTEAFFGQGTRLTVV.

The chain links TRBV18 to TRBJ2-2; 7 nucleotides agree with TRBD1. Germline V lookup: CDR1 KGHSH, CDR2 LQKENI. Unmatched junction bases numbered 8, after V lost 4 bases and J lost 0 bases. The CDR3 is made up of 17 amino acids. CDR3 bases: TGTGCCAGCTCACATGGGACAGTAACAACGAACACCGGGGAGCTGTTTTTT. Translating it yields CASSHGTVTTNTGELFF.

This chain links TRBV6-5 with TRBJ1-1, with a tentative D call TRBD1 (5 bases). The CDR3 is 16 amino acids. The V end lost 4 bases, the J end lost 5 bases, and 20 bases lay between the germline ends. Germline V gives CDR1 MNHEY, CDR2 SVGAGI. The CDR3 DNA is TGTGCCAGCAGTTGGGGGGGAGGGGCCTTGGAGACTGAAGCTTTCTTT. This gives the protein CASSWGGGALETEAFF.

The V and J genes are TRBV2 and TRBJ2-1; 7 positions agree with TRBD2. Germline loops: CDR1 SNHLY, CDR2 FYNNEI. This CDR3 is built from 13 residues. The V and J ends lost 8 bases and 4 bases, in that order; junction bases with no gene match: 5. The CDR3 here is CASLAGDYNEQFF. The CDR3 DNA sequence: TGTGCCAGCCTCGCGGGGGATTACAATGAGCAGTTCTTC.